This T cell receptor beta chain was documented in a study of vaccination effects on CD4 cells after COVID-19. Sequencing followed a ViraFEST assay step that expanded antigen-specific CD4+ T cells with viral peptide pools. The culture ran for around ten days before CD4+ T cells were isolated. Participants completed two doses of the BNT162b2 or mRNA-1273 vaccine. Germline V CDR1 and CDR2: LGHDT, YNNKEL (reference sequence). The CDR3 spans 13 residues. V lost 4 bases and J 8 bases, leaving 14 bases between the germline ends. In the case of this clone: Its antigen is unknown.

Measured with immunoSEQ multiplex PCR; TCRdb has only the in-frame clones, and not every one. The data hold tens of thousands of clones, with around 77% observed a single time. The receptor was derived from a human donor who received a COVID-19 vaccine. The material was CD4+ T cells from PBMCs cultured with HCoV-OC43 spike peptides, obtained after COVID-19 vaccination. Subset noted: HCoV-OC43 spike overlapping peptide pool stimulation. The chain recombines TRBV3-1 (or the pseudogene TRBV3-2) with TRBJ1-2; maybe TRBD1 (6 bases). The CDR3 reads CASSLGARDGYTF. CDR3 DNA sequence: TGTGCCAGCAGCCTGGGGGCGCGGGACGGCTACACCTTC.